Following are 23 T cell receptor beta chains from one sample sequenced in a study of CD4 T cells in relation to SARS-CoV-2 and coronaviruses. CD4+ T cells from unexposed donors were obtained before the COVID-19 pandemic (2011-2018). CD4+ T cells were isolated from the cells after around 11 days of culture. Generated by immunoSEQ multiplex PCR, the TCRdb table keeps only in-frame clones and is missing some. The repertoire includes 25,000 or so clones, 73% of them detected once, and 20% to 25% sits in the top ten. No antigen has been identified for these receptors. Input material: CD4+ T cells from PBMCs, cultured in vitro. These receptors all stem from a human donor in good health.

In DNA, the CDR3 is TGTGCCACAGGGAAGGGCAAAAACATTCAGTACTTC. Protein product: CATGKGKNIQYF. The chain combines TRBV6-5 with TRBJ2-4, with a tentative D call TRBD1 (5 bases). Trimming pared 10 bases from V and 3 bases from J, leaving 10 bases between. From germline, CDR1 is MNHEY and CDR2 SVGAGI. The CDR3 is made up of 12 amino acids.

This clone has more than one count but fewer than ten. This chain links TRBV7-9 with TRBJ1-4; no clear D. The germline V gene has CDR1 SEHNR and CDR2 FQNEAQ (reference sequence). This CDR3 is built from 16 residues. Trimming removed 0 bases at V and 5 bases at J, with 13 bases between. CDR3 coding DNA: TGTGCCAGCAGCTTAGCGGTAGGCGAGCTCAATGAAAAACTGTTTTTT. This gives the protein CASSLAVGELNEKLFF.

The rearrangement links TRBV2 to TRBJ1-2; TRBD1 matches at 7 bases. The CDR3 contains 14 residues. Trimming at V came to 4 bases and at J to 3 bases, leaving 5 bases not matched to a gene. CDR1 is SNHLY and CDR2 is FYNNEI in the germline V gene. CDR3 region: CASSAQTGDYGYTF. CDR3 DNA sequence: TGTGCCAGCAGTGCTCAAACAGGGGACTATGGCTACACCTTC.

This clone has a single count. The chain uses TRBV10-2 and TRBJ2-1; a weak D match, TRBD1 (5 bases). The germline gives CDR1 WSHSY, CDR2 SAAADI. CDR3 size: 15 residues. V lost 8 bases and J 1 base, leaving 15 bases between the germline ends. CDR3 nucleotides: TGCGCCAGCTCTCCCCCCGGACAATCCTACAATGAGCAGTTCTTC. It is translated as CASSPPGQSYNEQFF.

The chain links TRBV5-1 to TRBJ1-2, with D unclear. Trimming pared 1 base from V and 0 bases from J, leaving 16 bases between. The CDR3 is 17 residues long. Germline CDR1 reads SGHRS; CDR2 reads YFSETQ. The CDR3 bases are TGCGCCAGCAGCTTGTTCAGCCAAGCTGTAACTAACTATGGCTACACCTTC. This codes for CASSLFSQAVTNYGYTF.

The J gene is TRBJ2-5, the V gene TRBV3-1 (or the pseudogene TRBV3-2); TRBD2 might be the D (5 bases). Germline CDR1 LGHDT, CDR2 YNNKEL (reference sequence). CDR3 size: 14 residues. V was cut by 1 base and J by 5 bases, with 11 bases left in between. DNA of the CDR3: TGTGCCAGCAGCCAAGGCCCCGGCGGGGAGACCCAGTACTTC. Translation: CASSQGPGGETQYF.

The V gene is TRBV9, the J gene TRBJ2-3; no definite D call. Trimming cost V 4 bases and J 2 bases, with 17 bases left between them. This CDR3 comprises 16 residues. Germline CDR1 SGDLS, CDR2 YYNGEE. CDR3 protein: CASSPSRIQHTDTQYF. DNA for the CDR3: TGTGCCAGCAGCCCGTCAAGGATACAGCACACAGATACGCAGTATTTT.

DNA of the CDR3: TGTGCCAGCAGCCAAGCCTCGACTGGGACTAGCACAGATACGCAGTATTTT. Protein product: CASSQASTGTSTDTQYF. The J gene is TRBJ2-3, the V gene TRBV4-2; weak D call: TRBD2 (6 bases). Trimming shortened V by 1 base and J by 0 bases, and 14 bases separated the two germline ends. The germline gives CDR1 LGHNA, CDR2 YNFKEQ. This CDR3 comprises 17 residues.

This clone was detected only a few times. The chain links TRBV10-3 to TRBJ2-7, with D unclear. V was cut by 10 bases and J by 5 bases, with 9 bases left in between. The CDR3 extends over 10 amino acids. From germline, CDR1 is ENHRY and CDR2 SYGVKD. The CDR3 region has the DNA TGTGCCACCATGTCGGACGAGCAGTACTTC. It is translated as CATMSDEQYF.

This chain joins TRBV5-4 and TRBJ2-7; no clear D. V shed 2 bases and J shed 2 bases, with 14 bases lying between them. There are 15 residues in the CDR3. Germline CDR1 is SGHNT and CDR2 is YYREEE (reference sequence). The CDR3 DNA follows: TGTGCCAGCAGCTTCCTCTCTCCGGAAACCTACGAGCAGTACTTC. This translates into CASSFLSPETYEQYF.

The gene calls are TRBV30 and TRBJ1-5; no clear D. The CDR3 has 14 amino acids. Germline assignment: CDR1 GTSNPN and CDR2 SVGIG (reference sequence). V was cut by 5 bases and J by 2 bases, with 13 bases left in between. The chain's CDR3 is CAWDGGYGNQPQHF. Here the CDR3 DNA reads TGTGCCTGGGACGGTGGGTATGGCAATCAGCCCCAGCATTTT.

CDR3 residues: CASRTGTGLYEQYF. The CDR3 region has the DNA TGTGCCAGCAGAACCGGGACAGGGTTGTACGAGCAGTACTTC. The V and J genes are TRBV6-5 and TRBJ2-7; 9 nucleotides agree with TRBD1. Germline V gene lookup returns CDR1 MNHEY and CDR2 SVGAGI. The CDR3 runs to 14 residues. V shed 6 bases, J shed 4 bases, and the junction held 7 bases outside the gene matches.

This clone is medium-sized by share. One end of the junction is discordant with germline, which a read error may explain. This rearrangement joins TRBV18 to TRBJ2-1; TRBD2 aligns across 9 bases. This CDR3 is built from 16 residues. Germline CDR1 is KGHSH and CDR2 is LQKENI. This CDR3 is CASSPLLAGAYNEQFF. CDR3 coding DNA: TGTGCCAGCTCCCCACTCTTAGCGGGGGCCTACAATGAGCAGTTCTTC.

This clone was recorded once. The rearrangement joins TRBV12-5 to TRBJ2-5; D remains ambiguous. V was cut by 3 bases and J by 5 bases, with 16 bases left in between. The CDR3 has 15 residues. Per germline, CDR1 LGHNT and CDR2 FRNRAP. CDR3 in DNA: TGTGCTAGTGGTTTTTCGACTCGAATGGGGGAGACCCAGTACTTC. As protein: CASGFSTRMGETQYF. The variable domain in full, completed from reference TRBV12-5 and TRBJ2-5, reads DARVTQTPRHKVTEMGQEVTMRCQPILGHNTVFWYRQTMMQGLELLAYFRNRAPLDDSGMPKDRFSAEMPDATLATLKIQPSEPRDSAVYFCASGFSTRMGETQYFGPGTRLLVL.

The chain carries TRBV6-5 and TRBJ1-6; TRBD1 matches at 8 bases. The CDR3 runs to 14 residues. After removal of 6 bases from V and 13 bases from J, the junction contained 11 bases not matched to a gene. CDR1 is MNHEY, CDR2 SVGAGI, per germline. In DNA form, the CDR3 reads TGTGCCAGCAGAACCGGACAGGGAGTTTTTCCCCTCCACTTT. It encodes CASRTGQGVFPLHF.

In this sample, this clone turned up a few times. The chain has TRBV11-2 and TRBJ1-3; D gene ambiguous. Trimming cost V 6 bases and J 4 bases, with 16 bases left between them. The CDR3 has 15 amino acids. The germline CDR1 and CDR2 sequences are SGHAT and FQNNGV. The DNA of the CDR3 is TGTGCCAGCAGTCTTTTCAGTTCATGGGGAAACACCATATATTTT. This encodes CASSLFSSWGNTIYF.

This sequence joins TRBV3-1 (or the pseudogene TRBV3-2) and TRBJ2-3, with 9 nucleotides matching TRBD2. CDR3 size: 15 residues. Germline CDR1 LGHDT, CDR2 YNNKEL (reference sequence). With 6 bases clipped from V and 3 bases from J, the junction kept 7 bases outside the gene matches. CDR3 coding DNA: TGTGCCAGCAGGCTTAGCGGGAGCGGAACAGATACGCAGTATTTT. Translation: CASRLSGSGTDTQYF.

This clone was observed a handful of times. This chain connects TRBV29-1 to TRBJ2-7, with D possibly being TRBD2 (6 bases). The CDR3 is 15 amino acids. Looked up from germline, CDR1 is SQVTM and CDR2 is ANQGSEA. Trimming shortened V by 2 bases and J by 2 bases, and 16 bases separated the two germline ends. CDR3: CSVEKLGGGTYEQYF. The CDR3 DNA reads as TGCAGCGTTGAAAAGCTGGGGGGAGGTACCTACGAGCAGTACTTC.

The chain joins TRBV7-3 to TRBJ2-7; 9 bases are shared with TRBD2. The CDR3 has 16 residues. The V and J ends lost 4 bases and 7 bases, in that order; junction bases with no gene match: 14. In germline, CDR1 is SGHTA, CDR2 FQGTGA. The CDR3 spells CASSSSAGAGGGEQYF. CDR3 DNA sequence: TGTGCCAGCAGCTCCTCAGCTGGAGCGGGAGGAGGTGAGCAGTACTTC.

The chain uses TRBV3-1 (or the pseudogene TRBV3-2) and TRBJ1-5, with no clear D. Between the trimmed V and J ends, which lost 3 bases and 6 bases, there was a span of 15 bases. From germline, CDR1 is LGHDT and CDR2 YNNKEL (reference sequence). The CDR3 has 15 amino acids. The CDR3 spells CASSHAVGSGQPQHF. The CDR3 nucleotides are TGTGCCAGCAGCCACGCTGTAGGGAGCGGTCAGCCCCAGCATTTT.

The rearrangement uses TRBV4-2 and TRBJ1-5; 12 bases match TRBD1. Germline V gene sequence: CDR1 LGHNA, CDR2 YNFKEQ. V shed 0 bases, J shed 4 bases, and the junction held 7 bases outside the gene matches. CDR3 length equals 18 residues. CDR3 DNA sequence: TGTGCCAGCAGCCAAGACGGGACAGGGGGCGGGAGGAATCAGCCCCAGCATTTT. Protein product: CASSQDGTGGGRNQPQHF.

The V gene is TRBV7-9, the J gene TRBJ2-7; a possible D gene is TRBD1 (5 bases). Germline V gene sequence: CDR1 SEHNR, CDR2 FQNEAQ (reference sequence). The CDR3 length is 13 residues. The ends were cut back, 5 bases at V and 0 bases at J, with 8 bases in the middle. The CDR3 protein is CASSPTVSYEQYF. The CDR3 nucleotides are TGTGCCAGCAGCCCGACAGTCTCCTACGAGCAGTACTTC.

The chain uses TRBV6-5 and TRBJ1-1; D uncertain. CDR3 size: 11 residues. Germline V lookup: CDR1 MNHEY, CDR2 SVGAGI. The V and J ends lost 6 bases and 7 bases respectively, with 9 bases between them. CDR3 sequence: CASRSGFEAFF. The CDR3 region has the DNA TGTGCCAGCAGATCAGGATTTGAAGCTTTCTTT.